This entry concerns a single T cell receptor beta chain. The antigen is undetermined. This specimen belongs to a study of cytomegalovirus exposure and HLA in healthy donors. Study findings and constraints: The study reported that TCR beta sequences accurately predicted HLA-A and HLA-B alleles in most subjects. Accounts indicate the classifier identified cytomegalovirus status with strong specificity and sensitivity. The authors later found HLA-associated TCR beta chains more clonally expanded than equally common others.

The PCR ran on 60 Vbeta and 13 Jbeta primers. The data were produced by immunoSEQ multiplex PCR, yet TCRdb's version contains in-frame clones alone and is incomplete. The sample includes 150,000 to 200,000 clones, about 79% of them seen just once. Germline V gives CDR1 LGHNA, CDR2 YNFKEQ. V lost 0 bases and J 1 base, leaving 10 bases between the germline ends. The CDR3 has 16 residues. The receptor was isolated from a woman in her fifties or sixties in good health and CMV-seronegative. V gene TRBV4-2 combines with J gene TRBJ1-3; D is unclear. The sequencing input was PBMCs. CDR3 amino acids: CASSQEASWSGNTIYF. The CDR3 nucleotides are TGTGCCAGCAGCCAAGAAGCCTCCTGGTCTGGAAACACCATATATTTT.